This T cell receptor (beta chain) was found in a study of cytomegalovirus exposure and HLA in healthy donors (dated by TCRdb to about 2017). Background for the entire study: According to a later analysis, the roughly 120 validation repertoires were produced on the same platform as the roughly 600 repertoires of the first cohort. The aim of the study was to test whether cataloging public T cell receptors could identify signatures of past pathogen exposure. In addition to the first cohort of approximately 650 subjects, a separate validation cohort of approximately 110 different subjects was used. To predict cytomegalovirus infection status, the study combined high-throughput TCR immunosequencing, statistical association of individual TCRs with disease status, and machine learning. What the study reported, not specific to this receptor: The classifier was reported to diagnose cytomegalovirus status with high specificity and sensitivity in both the original and validation cohorts. In vitro tests confirmed that a few of the cytomegalovirus-associated TCR beta chains recognize cytomegalovirus antigens. The authors suggested that the approach could potentially be extended to other disease states and immunological phenotypes. A later analysis lacked HLA typing for the validation cohort, so it scored co-occurrence in that cohort across all 110 or so repertoires. Most TCR sequences were observed very rarely across donors, whereas some public TCRs were present in many individuals. The study gave a list of 150 to 200 TCR beta chains associated with cytomegalovirus. Of the cluster scores, 94% were above 0 in a later analysis, which found that TCRs clustered in the first cohort also tended to co-occur in the 120 or so validation repertoires.

About this clone itself: The antigen it recognizes is unknown. Base qualities were left out, and no much larger clone turns up one base away.

Receptor amplification or capture employed the immunoSEQ multiplex PCR assay. The authors' analysis ran thus. A statistical classification framework was built to diagnose cytomegalovirus status from the catalog of TCR beta chain sequences. TCRdb carries this immuneACCESS record with in-frame sequences only. Its versions omit some clonotypes, under half of them owing to an unresolved V gene in the studies checked, with the rest unexplained. V, J and clone size were drawn from that table, and D and trimming were deduced from the DNA. The sample table lists about 130,000 clones, approximately 89% of them with a count of one. The top ten clonotypes cover over 1% of the sample. The CDR3 numbers 16 residues from cysteine through phenylalanine. Only the CDR3 DNA stays, 48 bases, in frame from base 1. Donors formed part of the validation cohort, which comprised 120 subjects and was distinct from the first cohort of 666 subjects.

Sample: PBMCs. The source of this sequence is a woman between 18 and 29 years old in good health and CMV-seronegative. This sequence uses TRBV12-1 and TRBJ1-2; TRBD1 is the table's D call, not checked against the DNA. TRBV12-1 is a documented pseudogene. The CDR3 region has the sequence CASSYRQGTRTYGYTF. The DNA sequence is as follows: TGTGCCAGCAGCTACCGACAGGGTACCCGGACCTATGGCTACACCTTC.